Included here is one T cell receptor beta chain sequence, with context. What it recognizes is unknown. An end of the junction does not agree with germline; a read error may underlie this. This specimen belongs to a study of T cell repertoires in cytomegalovirus infection. Whole-study context: In the study, CMV epitopes included recently identified HLA-C-restricted and well-studied HLA-B-restricted ones. TCR beta signatures that were public indicated CMV infection and matching HLA type.

The CDR3 runs to 15 residues. From germline, CDR1 is SGHTA and CDR2 FQGTGA. TCRdb ran MiXCR on the reads and lists one entry per CDR3 protein. The table includes about 890,000 distinct CDR3 sequences, around 29% detected once. V usage is TRBV7-3 and J usage is TRBJ1-1; D is unclear. Sequences were derived from cultured CD8+ T cells from PBMCs, sampled from culture after CMV antigen stimulation. The clonotype originates from a human donor in good health (CMV status not recorded). Some clones in this sample may be carry-over from other donors' samples. CDR3 coding DNA: TGTACCAGCAGCCATCCAAAAGGAGAATTCACTGAAGCTTTCTTT. This codes for CTSSHPKGEFTEAFF.